This T cell receptor beta chain was sequenced during a study of T cell responses to AZD1222 COVID-19 vaccine. This CDR3 has 16 residues. CDR1 and CDR2 (germline): MNHEY, SVGAGI. The V end was cut by 0 bases, the J end by 3 bases, with 12 bases between. The table came from immunoSEQ multiplex PCR; TCRdb's copy has only in-frame clones and leaves some out. The sample records some 140,000 clones, around nine tenths being singletons. A remark on this clone: The antigen remains undetermined.

Findings of the study overall: The breadth and depth of Spike-specific TCRs increased once two AZD1222 doses had been given. Vaccine-associated CD4 TCRs ranged over spike, dominating at 160-218 and 743-854. The study sampled repertoires only after the peak T cell response.

This chain links TRBV6-5 with TRBJ2-1, with D possibly called TRBD1 or TRBD2 (5 bases each). The source is an adult in good health. Material: peripheral blood, obtained on day 0 of AZD1222 vaccination. This CDR3 is CASSYSGTPHYNEQFF. DNA for the CDR3: TGTGCCAGCAGTTACTCTGGGACCCCCCACTACAATGAGCAGTTCTTC.